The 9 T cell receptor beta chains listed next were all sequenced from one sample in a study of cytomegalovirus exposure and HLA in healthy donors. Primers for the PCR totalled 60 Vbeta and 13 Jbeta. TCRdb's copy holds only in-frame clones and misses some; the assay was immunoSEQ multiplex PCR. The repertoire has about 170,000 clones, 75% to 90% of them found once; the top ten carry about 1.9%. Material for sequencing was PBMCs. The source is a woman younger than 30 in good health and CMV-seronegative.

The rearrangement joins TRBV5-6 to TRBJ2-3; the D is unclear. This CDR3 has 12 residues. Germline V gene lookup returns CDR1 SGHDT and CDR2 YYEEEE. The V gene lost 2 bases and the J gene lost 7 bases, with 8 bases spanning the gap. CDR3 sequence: CASSFGRNTQYF. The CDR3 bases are TGTGCCAGCAGCTTTGGGCGAAATACGCAGTATTTT.

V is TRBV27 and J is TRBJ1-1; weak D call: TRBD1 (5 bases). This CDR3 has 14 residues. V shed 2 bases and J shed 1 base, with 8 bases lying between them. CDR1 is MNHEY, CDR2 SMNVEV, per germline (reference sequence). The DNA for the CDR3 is TGTGCCAGCAGTTTAGGGGCAGGGAACACTGAAGCTTTCTTT. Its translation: CASSLGAGNTEAFF.

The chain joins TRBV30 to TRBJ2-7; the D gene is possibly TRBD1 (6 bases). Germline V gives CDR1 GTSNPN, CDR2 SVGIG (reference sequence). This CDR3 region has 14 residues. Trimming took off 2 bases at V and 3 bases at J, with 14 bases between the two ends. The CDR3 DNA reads TGTGCCTGGAGTCTGGACAGCCTGCTCTACGAGCAGTACTTC. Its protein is CAWSLDSLLYEQYF.

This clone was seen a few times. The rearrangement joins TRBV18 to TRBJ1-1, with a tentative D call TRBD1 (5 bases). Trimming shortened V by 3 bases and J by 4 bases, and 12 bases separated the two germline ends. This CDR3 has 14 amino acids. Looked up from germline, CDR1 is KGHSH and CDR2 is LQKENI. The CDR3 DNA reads TGTGCCAGCTCACCGACAGCATATCCCACTGAAGCTTTCTTT. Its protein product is CASSPTAYPTEAFF.

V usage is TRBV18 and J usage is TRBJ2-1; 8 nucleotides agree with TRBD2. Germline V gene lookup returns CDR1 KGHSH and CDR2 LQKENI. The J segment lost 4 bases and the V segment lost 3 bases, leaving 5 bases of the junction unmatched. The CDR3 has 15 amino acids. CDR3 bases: TGTGCCAGCTCACCTAGCGGGGAGTGGTACAATGAGCAGTTCTTC. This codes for CASSPSGEWYNEQFF.

For the CDR3, the DNA is TGCGCCAGCAGCTTGGCCGGGACTAGTCTCTCTAGCACAGATACGCAGTATTTT. Protein: CASSLAGTSLSSTDTQYF. The rearrangement joins TRBV5-1 to TRBJ2-3; 8 nucleotides match TRBD2. This CDR3 is built from 18 residues. The germline V gene has CDR1 SGHRS and CDR2 YFSETQ. The junction had 9 bases not matched to a gene; V was cut back by 0 bases and J by 0 bases.

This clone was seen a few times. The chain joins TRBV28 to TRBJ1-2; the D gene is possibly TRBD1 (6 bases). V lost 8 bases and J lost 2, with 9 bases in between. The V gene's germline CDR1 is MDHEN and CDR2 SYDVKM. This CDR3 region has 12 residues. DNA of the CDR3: TGTGCCAGCGGACAGAGCAACTATGGCTACACCTTC. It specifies CASGQSNYGYTF.

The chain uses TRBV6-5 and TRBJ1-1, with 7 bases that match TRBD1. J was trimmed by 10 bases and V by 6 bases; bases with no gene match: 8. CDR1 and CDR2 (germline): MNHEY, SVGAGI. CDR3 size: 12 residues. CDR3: CASSHLTGRAFF. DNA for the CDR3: TGTGCCAGCAGCCATTTGACAGGGCGAGCTTTCTTT.

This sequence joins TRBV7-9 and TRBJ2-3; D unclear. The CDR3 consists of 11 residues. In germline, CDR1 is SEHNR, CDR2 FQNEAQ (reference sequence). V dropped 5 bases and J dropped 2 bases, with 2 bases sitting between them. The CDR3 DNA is TGTGCCAGCAGCCTCACAGATACGCAGTATTTT. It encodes CASSLTDTQYF. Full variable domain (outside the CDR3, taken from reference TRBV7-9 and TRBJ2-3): DTGVSQNPRHKITKRGQNVTFRCDPISEHNRLYWYRQTLGQGPEFLTYFQNEAQLEKSRLLSDRFSAERPKGSFSTLEIQRTEQGDSAMYLCASSLTDTQYFGPGTRLTVL.